These 15 T cell receptor beta chains share one sample of origin, sequenced in a study of PD-L1 blockade in urothelial cancer. Measured with immunoSEQ multiplex PCR; TCRdb has only the in-frame clones, and not every one. The sample lists about 30,000 clones; around 87% were seen once. The specimen comprised PBMCs, sampled around atezolizumab (anti-PD-L1) treatment. These receptors all stem from a man in his forties or fifties with urothelial cancer.

The chain combines TRBV27 with TRBJ1-4; no clear D. V was pared by 5 bases and J by 0 bases, with 10 bases between. Germline CDR1 MNHEY, CDR2 SMNVEV (reference sequence). CDR3 length equals 15 residues. CDR3 region: CASSPLGATNEKLFF. As DNA, the CDR3 is TGTGCCAGCAGTCCCCTAGGAGCAACTAATGAAAAACTGTTTTTT.

The genes are TRBV28 and TRBJ1-1; D gene uncertain. Germline CDR1 is MDHEN and CDR2 is SYDVKM. This CDR3 contains 11 residues. V lost 9 bases and J 10 bases, leaving 15 bases between the germline ends. In nucleotides, the CDR3 is TGTGCCAGTACGGCGGGGATCGGAGCTTTCTTT. Protein sequence: CASTAGIGAFF. Variable domain in full (rest from reference TRBV28 and TRBJ1-1): DVKVTQSSRYLVKRTGEKVFLECVQDMDHENMFWYRQDPGLGLRLIYFSYDVKMKEKGDIPEGYSVSREKKERFSLILESASTNQTSMYLCASTAGIGAFFGQGTRLTVV.

The CDR3 here is CASSSGSGQAYNEQFF. CDR3 in DNA: TGTGCCAGCAGCTCTGGTAGCGGACAGGCCTACAATGAGCAGTTCTTC. The rearrangement links TRBV7-7 to TRBJ2-1; D may be TRBD1 (7 bases). The CDR3 is made up of 16 amino acids. Germline CDR1 SSHAT, CDR2 FNYEAQ (reference sequence). The V end lost 4 bases, the J end lost 2 bases, and 15 bases lay between the germline ends.

This clone was observed once. V is TRBV25-1 and J is TRBJ1-3, with TRBD1 as a possible D gene (5 bases). Trimming took off 6 bases at V and 1 base at J, with 13 bases between the two ends. Per germline, CDR1 MGHDK and CDR2 SYGVNS. CDR3 length equals 15 residues. The CDR3 DNA follows: TGTGCCAGCAGGCCCGCAGGGACTTCTGGAAACACCATATATTTT. Its translation is CASRPAGTSGNTIYF.

This clone is a singleton in its sample. CDR3 DNA sequence: TGTGCCAGCAGCTTAGGGAGAGCGAACGTCTACGAGCAGTACTTC. Encoded protein: CASSLGRANVYEQYF. V and J are TRBV11-2 and TRBJ2-7; D unclear. The CDR3 is 15 residues long. Germline-derived CDR1 and CDR2 are SGHAT and FQNNGV. V was trimmed by 1 base and J by 3 bases, leaving 13 bases between them.

This clone was found once. V usage is TRBV9 and J usage is TRBJ2-7; 13 nucleotides line up with TRBD2. Germline V gene sequence: CDR1 SGDLS, CDR2 YYNGEE. V trimming: 4 bases; J trimming: 4 bases; junction bases outside the gene matches: 5. The CDR3 spans 15 residues. The chain's CDR3 is CASSSLAGGPYEQYF. The CDR3 DNA reads as TGTGCCAGCAGCTCACTAGCGGGAGGGCCGTACGAGCAGTACTTC.

The chain is built from TRBV4-1 and TRBJ1-2; no definite D call. The CDR3 sequence is 14 residues long. Germline V gives CDR1 MGHRA, CDR2 YSYEKL. Trimming cost V 0 bases and J 2 bases, with 7 bases left between them. Here the CDR3 DNA reads TGCGCCAGCAGCCAAGATCCGGGGAACTATGGCTACACCTTC. Protein product: CASSQDPGNYGYTF.

The chain recombines TRBV5-1 with TRBJ2-1; 9 bases align to TRBD1. CDR1 SGHRS and CDR2 YFSETQ come from the germline V gene. The V gene end was trimmed by 5 bases and the J gene end by 5 bases; junction bases not matched to a gene: 8. The CDR3 extends over 15 amino acids. The CDR3 coding sequence is TGCGCCAGCAGTTATTGGACAGGGGTAAACAATGAGCAGTTCTTC. Translating it yields CASSYWTGVNNEQFF.

V usage is TRBV7-2 and J usage is TRBJ1-5, with TRBD1 identical over 8 bases. Germline V CDR1 and CDR2: SGHTA, FQGNSA. This CDR3 comprises 17 residues. The V segment lost 5 bases and the J segment 3 bases; nucleotides outside the gene matches: 12. For the CDR3, the DNA is TGTGCCAGCAGCCTACGCTGGGGGACAGGTACCAATCAGCCCCAGCATTTT. Residues: CASSLRWGTGTNQPQHF.

The CDR3 is CAWSVLGQGLYYGYTF. For the CDR3, the DNA is TGTGCCTGGAGTGTATTGGGACAGGGGTTGTACTATGGCTACACCTTC. This chain connects TRBV30 to TRBJ1-2; TRBD1 agrees at 10 bases. The CDR3 loop spans 16 amino acids. The V and J ends lost 0 bases and 3 bases, in that order; junction bases with no gene match: 7. CDR1 is GTSNPN and CDR2 is SVGIG in the germline V gene (reference sequence).

CDR3 DNA: TGCGCCAGCAGCCAAGGACAGTCTAGCAATCAGCCCCAGCATTTT. Amino acid sequence: CASSQGQSSNQPQHF. V gene TRBV4-1 combines with J gene TRBJ1-5, with D possibly TRBD1 on 5 matching bases. The CDR3 contains 15 residues. CDR1 is MGHRA, CDR2 YSYEKL, per germline. V lost 1 base to trimming and J lost 0 bases, with 7 bases between them.

This clone was seen a single time. The chain links TRBV19 to TRBJ2-7; a possible D gene is TRBD2 (6 bases). The CDR3 is made up of 14 amino acids. V lost 0 bases, J lost 6 bases, and 12 bases lay in between. The germline gives CDR1 LNHDA, CDR2 SQIVND (reference sequence). The CDR3, as DNA: TGTGCCAGTAGTATAGATCTGGGGGACTCCGAGCAGTACTTC. Translation: CASSIDLGDSEQYF.

The count of this clone is one. The gene calls are TRBV5-1 and TRBJ2-1, with D perhaps TRBD1 (5 bases). Germline V gene sequence: CDR1 SGHRS, CDR2 YFSETQ. V lost 0 bases to trimming and J lost 1 base, with 5 bases between them. CDR3 size: 14 residues. The CDR3 is CASSLEGSYNEQFF. CDR3 bases: TGCGCCAGCAGCTTGGAGGGGTCCTACAATGAGCAGTTCTTC.

This chain connects TRBV11-2 to TRBJ2-1, with 12 bases that match TRBD2. Germline-derived CDR1 and CDR2 are SGHAT and FQNNGV. CDR3 length: 15 amino acids. Trimming at V came to 4 bases and at J to 4 bases, leaving 2 bases not matched to a gene. The CDR3 DNA sequence: TGTGCCAGCAGCTCTACTAGCGGGGGGTACAATGAGCAGTTCTTC. This gives the protein CASSSTSGGYNEQFF.

V usage is TRBV9 and J usage is TRBJ2-7; 10 nucleotides line up with TRBD1. Trimming took 0 bases from V and 2 from J; bases not matched to a gene: 2. This CDR3 region has 15 residues. Germline CDR1 SGDLS, CDR2 YYNGEE. CDR3: CASSVGTGGTYEQYF. The CDR3 DNA is TGTGCCAGCAGCGTAGGGACAGGGGGGACCTACGAGCAGTACTTC.